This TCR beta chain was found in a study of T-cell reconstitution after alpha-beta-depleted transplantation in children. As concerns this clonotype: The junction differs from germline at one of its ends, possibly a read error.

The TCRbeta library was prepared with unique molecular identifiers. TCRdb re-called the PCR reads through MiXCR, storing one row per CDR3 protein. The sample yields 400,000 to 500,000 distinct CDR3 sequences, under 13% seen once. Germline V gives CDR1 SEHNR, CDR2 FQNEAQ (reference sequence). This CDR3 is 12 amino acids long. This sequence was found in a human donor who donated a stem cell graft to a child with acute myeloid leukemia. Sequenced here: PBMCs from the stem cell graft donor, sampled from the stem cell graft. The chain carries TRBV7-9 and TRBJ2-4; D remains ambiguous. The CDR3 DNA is TGTGCCAGCAGCAGTTTGGGGAACAGTCAGTACTTC. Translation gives CASSSLGNSQYF.